The following is a T cell receptor beta chain sequence with its context. Its target is not known. Some clones are missing from TCRdb's copy, which holds only in-frame ones; the method was immunoSEQ multiplex PCR. Of tens of thousands of clones listed, 82% are singletons. The data derive from a study of PD-L1 blockade in urothelial cancer. Study-wide findings and caveats: Blood clones associated with the tumor expanded more at 3 weeks in durable-benefit patients.

CDR1 SGHRS and CDR2 YFSETQ come from the germline V gene. Trimming removed 4 bases at V and 4 bases at J, with 11 bases between. CDR3 length: 14 amino acids. The material sequenced was PBMCs, taken around atezolizumab (anti-PD-L1) treatment. The sequence derives from an older man with urothelial cancer. The rearrangement links TRBV5-1 to TRBJ1-4; tentative D call: TRBD1 (6 bases). The CDR3 here is CASSRTDHNEKLFF. The CDR3 coding sequence is TGCGCCAGCAGCAGGACAGACCATAATGAAAAACTGTTTTTT.